Listed below are T cell receptor beta chains from one sample, sequenced in a study of blood T cell repertoires in COVID-19. Profiling relied on immunoSEQ multiplex PCR, and the TCRdb table lists in-frame clones only, not all of them. The sample lists approximately 410,000 clones; approximately 90% were seen once. Sequencing was performed on peripheral blood. These receptors came from a woman aged 30 to 39 with active or convalescent COVID-19. The CDR3 runs from the conserved cysteine through the conserved F or W. D genes are given only for firm matches. Not every row has a clone size; where given, it reads once, few, many or a size class.

V	J	size	D	DNA	CDR3
TRBV18	TRBJ1-5	.	.	TGTGCCAGCTCACCATGGGAGGGTGTTGGTCAGCCCCAGCATTTT	CASSPWEGVGQPQHF
TRBV6-1	TRBJ1-5	.	.	TGTGCCAGCAGTGAAGGACCGAGCGGCAATCAGCCCCAGCATTTT	CASSEGPSGNQPQHF
TRBV6-1	TRBJ1-5	.	TRBD1	TGTGCCAGCAGTGAACCGGGACAGCCAAAGAGTCAGCCCCAGCATTTT	CASSEPGQPKSQPQHF
TRBV2	TRBJ1-2	.	.	TGTGCCAGCGGAACAGGGATCGGGGGCTACACCTTC	CASGTGIGGYTF
TRBV7-9	TRBJ2-3	.	TRBD2	TGTGCCAGCAGCTGGGAGCGGGAGTTCACAGATACGCAGTATTTT	CASSWEREFTDTQYF
TRBV4-1	TRBJ1-6	.	.	TGCGCCAGCAGCCATTGGAGGGAATCACCCCTCCACTTT	CASSHWRESPLHF
TRBV7-8	TRBJ1-3	.	.	TGTGCCAGCAGCCCCAGGGAACCGACCTCCGGAAACACCATATATTTT	CASSPREPTSGNTIYF
TRBV6-5	TRBJ2-5	.	TRBD2	TGTGCCAGCAGTAACCTAGCGGGGGTAGAGACCCAGTACTTC	CASSNLAGVETQYF
TRBV6-1	TRBJ2-3	.	.	TGTGCCAGCAGTGAGACAGACACAGATACGCAGTATTTT	CASSETDTDTQYF
TRBV29-1	TRBJ1-3	.	TRBD1	TGCAGCGTGGGGGACAGCAATGGAAACACCATATATTTT	CSVGDSNGNTIYF
TRBV19	TRBJ2-7	.	.	TGTGCCAGTAGTTCCCTTTACGAGCAGTACTTC	CASSSLYEQYF
TRBV2	TRBJ2-5	.	.	TGTGCCAGCAGTGAACATGAGGGGGTGACCCAGTACTTC	CASSEHEGVTQYF
TRBV19	TRBJ2-1	.	TRBD1	TGTGCCAGTAGTATAGATTCGCAGGGGGCCGGAAATGAGCAGTTCTTC	CASSIDSQGAGNEQFF
TRBV4-1	TRBJ1-4	few	TRBD1	TGCGCCAGCAGCCTCATACAGGGGGCTGGGATGCCCGATGAAAAACTGTTTTTT	CASSLIQGAGMPDEKLFF
TRBV19	TRBJ1-1	.	.	TGTGCCAGTAGTATATTATCGCAGGGAGGGACTGAAGCTTTCTTT	CASSILSQGGTEAFF
TRBV19	TRBJ1-1	.	.	TGTGCCAGTAGGGGAAAACCCCCCAGCCGGGGCACTGAAGCTTTCTTT	CASRGKPPSRGTEAFF
TRBV10-1	TRBJ1-1	.	.	TGCGCCAGCAGTGACGGGACAAGGGGACGAAACACTGAAGCTTTCTTT	CASSDGTRGRNTEAFF
TRBV5-4	TRBJ1-6	.	.	TGTGCCAGCAGCGCAAACGGGGGAGGTTTCGAGTCACCCCTCCACTTT	CASSANGGGFESPLHF
TRBV2	TRBJ2-1	.	TRBD2	TGTGCCAGCCGGGGCGGGAGCTCCTACAATGAGCAGTTCTTC	CASRGGSSYNEQFF
TRBV4-1	TRBJ2-7	.	.	TGCGCCAGCAGCCCCAACTCTATAAACCGGGACTTACCGTTCTACGAGCAGTACTTC	CASSPNSINRDLPFYEQYF
TRBV27	TRBJ2-1	.	TRBD1	TGTGCCAGCGGACAGGGTAGCTCCTACAATGAGCAGTTCTTC	CASGQGSSYNEQFF
TRBV5-4	TRBJ2-1	.	TRBD2	TGTGCCAGCAGATTGGCGGTAGCGGGGGCAGCACACAATGAGCAGTTCTTC	CASRLAVAGAAHNEQFF
TRBV3-1/TRBV3-2	TRBJ1-2	.	.	TGTGCCAGCAGCCAGTCCGGGGGATATGGCTACACCTTC	CASSQSGGYGYTF
TRBV19	TRBJ2-7	.	.	TGTGCCAGTAGTATTAGGACAGTCGCCGAGCAGTACTTC	CASSIRTVAEQYF
TRBV9	TRBJ1-1	.	.	TGTGCCAGCAGCGTAGATGGTTGGGGGGGCACTGAAGCTTTCTTT	CASSVDGWGGTEAFF
TRBV18	TRBJ1-1	.	TRBD1	TGTGCCAGCTCACCAGGCCAGGGGGCAGGAATGAACACTGAAGCTTTCTTT	CASSPGQGAGMNTEAFF
TRBV23-1	TRBJ1-1	.	TRBD1	TGCGCCAGCAGTCATAACGGGACAGGGCGCATTAGGAGCACTGAAGCTTTCTTT	CASSHNGTGRIRSTEAFF
TRBV7-9	TRBJ2-2	.	TRBD2	TGTGCCAGCAGCTTGACTAGCGGGGGTGCTGGGGAGCTGTTTTTT	CASSLTSGGAGELFF
TRBV7-9	TRBJ1-5	.	.	TGTGCCAGCAGGGGCCGGGAGAGCAATCAGCCCCAGCATTTT	CASRGRESNQPQHF
TRBV6-1	TRBJ1-6	once	.	TGTGCCAGCAGTGAAACCCCCGGGACAAGGGCTAACTCCTATAATTCACCCCTCCACTTT	CASSETPGTRANSYNSPLHF
TRBV5-1	TRBJ2-3	.	.	TGCGCCAGCCGGCAGGGTAGCACAGATACGCAGTATTTT	CASRQGSTDTQYF
TRBV21-1	TRBJ2-1	once	.	TGTGCCAGCACATACCAGGGACAGGGGGGATATGAGCAGTTCTTC	CASTYQGQGGYEQFF
TRBV15	TRBJ2-5	.	.	TGTGCCACCAGCAGAGGGGGGGAAGAGACCCAGTACTTC	CATSRGGEETQYF
TRBV10-3	TRBJ1-6	.	.	TGTGCCATCAGACCAAGGACTCCACACCGTCTTACACTTAATTCACCCCTCCACTTT	CAIRPRTPHRLTLNSPLHF
TRBV9	TRBJ2-2	.	TRBD2	TGTGCCAGCAGCCTCGGCGGGGGTGGGGAGCTGTTTTTT	CASSLGGGGELFF
TRBV2	TRBJ2-3	.	.	TGTGCCAGCAATTCAGGGGAATACACAGATACGCAGTATTTT	CASNSGEYTDTQYF
TRBV6-5	TRBJ2-2	.	.	TGTGCCAGCACATGGACAAGCACCGGGGAGCTGTTTTTT	CASTWTSTGELFF
TRBV12-5	TRBJ2-3	.	TRBD1	TGTGCTAGTGGTTTGGTTCTTCGGGACAGGGGAAGAGATACGCAGTATTTT	CASGLVLRDRGRDTQYF
TRBV11-2	TRBJ1-4	few	.	TGTGCCAGCAGCCTCGGTCCGGGGGGTGAAAAACTGTTTTTT	CASSLGPGGEKLFF
TRBV5-1	TRBJ1-2	.	TRBD1	TGCGCCAGCAGCTCTGGACAGGGGCGGACGTATGGCTACACCTTC	CASSSGQGRTYGYTF
TRBV7-9	TRBJ1-1	.	.	TGTGCCAGCAGCCCTCTTTTGAACACTGAAGCTTTCTTT	CASSPLLNTEAFF
TRBV27	TRBJ1-5	.	TRBD1	TGTGCCAGCAGTTTATCCGCCGGGACAGGGAATCAGCCCCAGCATTTT	CASSLSAGTGNQPQHF
TRBV4-1	TRBJ1-5	.	TRBD1	TGCGCCAGCAGCCCAGGACAGGTCCTCAATCAGCCCCAGCATTTT	CASSPGQVLNQPQHF
TRBV7-9	TRBJ2-3	.	.	TGTGCCAGCAGCTTAGCGGGGACTGGCACAGATACGCAGTATTTT	CASSLAGTGTDTQYF
TRBV5-5	TRBJ1-4	.	.	TGTGCCAGCAGCTTGTCGGAAAACAGGGCGAGTGAAAAACTGTTTTTT	CASSLSENRASEKLFF
TRBV3-1/TRBV3-2	TRBJ1-4	.	.	TGTGCCAGCAGCCGATGGACAGCAACTAATGAAAAACTGTTTTTT	CASSRWTATNEKLFF
TRBV14	TRBJ1-2	.	.	TGTGCCAGCAGCCAACTTGCTAACTATGGCTACACCTTC	CASSQLANYGYTF
TRBV5-4	TRBJ2-7	.	TRBD2	TGTGCCAGCAGGAATCTAGCGGGAGATCGCTACGAGCAGTACTTC	CASRNLAGDRYEQYF
TRBV2	TRBJ2-3	.	.	TGTGCCAGCAGCCGGCAGGGTTCAGATACGCAGTATTTT	CASSRQGSDTQYF
TRBV27	TRBJ2-7	.	TRBD1	TGTGCCAGCAGTTTATGGGACAGACTGCACGAGCAGTACTTC	CASSLWDRLHEQYF
TRBV19	TRBJ2-1	.	TRBD2	TGTGCCAGTAGTATAGACGGACCCGGGGGGAACCTTTACAATGAGCAGTTCTTC	CASSIDGPGGNLYNEQFF
TRBV5-4	TRBJ1-6	once	.	TGTGCCAGCAGCTTGGCAGGGGTTAGTGGATCACCCCTCCACTTT	CASSLAGVSGSPLHF
TRBV27	TRBJ1-2	.	TRBD1	TGTGCCAGCAGTAGCTTAGGGACAGCCAACTATGGCTACACCTTC	CASSSLGTANYGYTF